One and the same sample provided the 15 T cell receptor beta chains below, sequenced in a study of blood T cells in healthy people across ages. A sample-barcoded 5' primer and a J-beta primer mix were used in a second PCR of about 7 to 11 cycles. TCRdb analysed the 5' RACE reads with MiXCR anew, one entry per CDR3 protein. The sample has roughly 1.5 million distinct CDR3 sequences; approximately 39% are singletons. The sequencing input was blood. Every receptor here comes from a woman aged 18 to 35 in good health.

At least ten counts were recorded for this clonotype. The chain couples TRBV24-1 to TRBJ2-1; D may be TRBD1 or TRBD2 (5 bases each). Germline V CDR1 and CDR2: KGHDR, SFDVKD. CDR3 length: 13 amino acids. The ends were cut back, 10 bases at V and 4 bases at J, with 13 bases in the middle. The CDR3 DNA reads TGTGCCACAAGCGACAGACTATACAATGAGCAGTTCTTC. This codes for CATSDRLYNEQFF.

The chain carries TRBV4-1 and TRBJ1-2, with unresolved D. Germline V gene data show CDR1 as MGHRA and CDR2 as YSYEKL. The CDR3 runs 14 residues. Trimming left V 1 base short and J 1 base short, with 7 bases between. The CDR3 protein is CASSQGSGNYGYTF. The CDR3 DNA reads as TGCGCCAGCAGCCAAGGAAGCGGTAACTATGGCTACACCTTC.

This clonotype was seen a few times. V gene TRBV12-3 or TRBV12-4 combines with J gene TRBJ2-5; no clear D gene. Between the trimmed V and J ends, which lost 5 bases and 11 bases, there was a span of 21 bases. This CDR3 is 14 amino acids long. The chain's CDR3 is CASSLRSASSFQYF. In DNA, the CDR3 is TGTGCCAGCAGTCTAAGGTCCGCGTCTTCGTTTCAGTACTTC.

The V gene is TRBV20-1, the J gene TRBJ2-4, with 9 bases matching TRBD1. The assigned J gene may be wrong: the sequence end matches TRBJ2-7 better. Germline lookup yields CDR1 DFQATT and CDR2 SNEGSKA (reference sequence). The CDR3 length is 15 residues. The CDR3, as DNA: TGCAGTGCTAGAGATCGGCGACAGGGGGCCTACGAGCAGTACTTC. Its translation is CSARDRRQGAYEQYF.

This clonotype was counted between two and nine times. The chain carries TRBV20-1 and TRBJ2-1; 8 bases match TRBD2. Per germline, CDR1 DFQATT and CDR2 SNEGSKA (reference sequence). The length of the CDR3 is 15 residues. J gave up 0 bases and V 4 bases, and 5 bases lay outside the gene matches. CDR3 sequence (DNA): TGCAGTGCTAAACCCCGGGGGGGCTCCTACAATGAGCAGTTCTTC. It is translated as CSAKPRGGSYNEQFF.

This clonotype was seen only a few times. V gene TRBV5-1 combines with J gene TRBJ2-1, with 8 bases matching TRBD1. The V gene's germline CDR1 is SGHRS and CDR2 YFSETQ. The CDR3 is made up of 15 amino acids. J gave up 8 bases and V 0 bases, and 7 bases lay outside the gene matches. In DNA form, the CDR3 reads TGCGCCAGCAGCTTGGGGCAGGGGGCGTGGTATGAGCAGTTCTTC. Its protein is CASSLGQGAWYEQFF.

The sample holds a few counts of this clonotype. V and J are TRBV5-4 and TRBJ1-2; D is possibly TRBD1 (6 bases). The CDR3 length is 14 residues. Looked up from germline, CDR1 is SGHNT and CDR2 is YYREEE (reference sequence). V lost 4 bases to trimming and J lost 6 bases, with 16 bases between them. CDR3 DNA sequence: TGTGCCAGCAGCCTACAGGGTGTATACAATGGCTACACCTTC. Residues: CASSLQGVYNGYTF.

The V call is TRBV7-2, the J call TRBJ2-7; D is possibly TRBD1 or TRBD2 (5 bases each). The CDR3 runs 15 residues. CDR1 SGHTA and CDR2 FQGNSA come from the germline V gene. V was pared by 5 bases and J by 0 bases, with 14 bases between. The CDR3 region is CASSDQGPDSYEQYF. The CDR3 DNA reads as TGTGCCAGCAGCGACCAGGGACCGGACTCCTACGAGCAGTACTTC.

The rearrangement joins TRBV20-1 to TRBJ2-3; D possibly corresponds to TRBD1 (6 bases). The germline CDR1 and CDR2 sequences are DFQATT and SNEGSKA (reference sequence). CDR3 length: 16 amino acids. The V and J ends lost 3 bases and 2 bases respectively, with 18 bases between them. CDR3 bases: TGCAGTGCTAGTCCTCTCTGGACAGCCACCACAGATACGCAGTATTTT. Translating gives CSASPLWTATTDTQYF.

The chain couples TRBV6-1 to TRBJ1-4, with D uncertain. Trimming pared 4 bases from V and 0 bases from J, leaving 12 bases between. Germline V gives CDR1 MNHNS, CDR2 SASEGT. The CDR3 has 16 amino acids. Here the CDR3 reads CASSVFPHPTNEKLFF. The CDR3 bases are TGTGCCAGCAGTGTGTTCCCTCACCCAACTAATGAAAAACTGTTTTTT.

This chain uses TRBV5-1 with TRBJ2-5; 10 nucleotides line up with TRBD2. In germline, CDR1 is SGHRS, CDR2 YFSETQ. Germline trimming cut 3 bases from V and 2 bases from J; bases unmatched to any gene: 4. This CDR3 comprises 15 residues. CDR3 region: CASSSGTSVQETQYF. The CDR3 region has the DNA TGCGCCAGCAGCTCCGGGACTAGCGTTCAAGAGACCCAGTACTTC. The variable domain in full, with the rest retrieved from reference TRBV5-1 and TRBJ2-5, is KAGVTQTPRYLIKTRGQQVTLSCSPISGHRSVSWYQQTPGQGLQFLFEYFSETQRNKGNFPGRFSGRQFSNSRSEMNVSTLELGDSALYLCASSSGTSVQETQYFGPGTRLLVL.

This clonotype occurred once. The V gene is TRBV12-3 or TRBV12-4, the J gene TRBJ2-5, with 10 bases that match TRBD2. Losses at the gene ends were 4 bases for V and 11 bases for J; bases not matched to a gene: 10. The CDR3 length is 14 residues. CDR3: CASSWTSGVNEQYF. The CDR3 DNA reads TGTGCCAGCAGTTGGACTAGCGGAGTCAATGAGCAGTACTTC.

The chain combines TRBV27 with TRBJ2-3; D may be TRBD2 (6 bases). There are 14 residues in the CDR3. Per germline, CDR1 MNHEY and CDR2 SMNVEV (reference sequence). Trimming cost V 6 bases and J 3 bases, with 13 bases left between them. The CDR3 reads CASRKLAATDTQYF. The CDR3 bases are TGTGCCAGCAGAAAACTAGCAGCTACAGATACGCAGTATTTT.

This clonotype was counted only a few times. V usage is TRBV20-1 and J usage is TRBJ2-2; the D gene is possibly TRBD1 (5 bases). The V and J ends lost 6 bases and 7 bases respectively, with 18 bases between them. The CDR3 is 14 residues long. The germline V gene encodes CDR1 DFQATT and CDR2 SNEGSKA (reference sequence). As DNA, the CDR3 is TGCAGTGCGCCTCTGGGGCTCTTGGGCGGGGAGCTGTTTTTT. Its translation is CSAPLGLLGGELFF.

This sequence joins TRBV5-1 and TRBJ2-3; 8 bases are a match to TRBD1. Germline V gives CDR1 SGHRS, CDR2 YFSETQ. Losses at the gene ends were 5 bases for V and 1 base for J; bases not matched to a gene: 3. This CDR3 has 14 residues. For the CDR3, the DNA is TGCGCCAGCAGACTGACAGGGGGCACAGATACGCAGTATTTT. It encodes CASRLTGGTDTQYF.